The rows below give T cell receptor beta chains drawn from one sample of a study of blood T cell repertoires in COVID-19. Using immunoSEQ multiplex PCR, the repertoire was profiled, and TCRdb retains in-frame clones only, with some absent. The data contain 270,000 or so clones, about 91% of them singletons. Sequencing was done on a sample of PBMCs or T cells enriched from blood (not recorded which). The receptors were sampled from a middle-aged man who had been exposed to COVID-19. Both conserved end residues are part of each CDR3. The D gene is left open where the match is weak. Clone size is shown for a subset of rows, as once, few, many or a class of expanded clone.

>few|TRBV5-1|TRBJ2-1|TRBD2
TGCGCCAGCAGCTTGGCTAGCGGGTCTGACGAGCAGTTCTTC
CASSLASGSDEQFF
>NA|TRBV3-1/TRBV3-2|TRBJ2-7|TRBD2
TGTGCCAGCAGCATAGGACTAGCGGGCTACGAGCAGTACTTC
CASSIGLAGYEQYF
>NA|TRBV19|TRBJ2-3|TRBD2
TGTGCCAGTAGTATCGGGGAGGGAGTAGATACGCAGTATTTT
CASSIGEGVDTQYF
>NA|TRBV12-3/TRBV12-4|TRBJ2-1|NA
TGTGCCAGCAGTATGCGGGACGACAATGAGCAGTTCTTC
CASSMRDDNEQFF
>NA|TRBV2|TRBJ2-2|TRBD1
TGTGCCAGCAGGGAGACAGGGCAGGTCGGGGAGCTGTTTTTT
CASRETGQVGELFF
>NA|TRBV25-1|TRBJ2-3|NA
TGTGCCAGCCCTGACCCCTCTAGTAGCACAGATACGCAGTATTTT
CASPDPSSSTDTQYF
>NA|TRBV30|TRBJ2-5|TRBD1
TGTGCCTGGAGTACTAAGGGCCTAACCGGGACAGGGCTCGAGACCCAGTACTTC
CAWSTKGLTGTGLETQYF
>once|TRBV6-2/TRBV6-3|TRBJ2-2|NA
TGTGCCAGCAGTTACTCCCCCTCAGGGAACACCGGGGAGCTGTTTTTT
CASSYSPSGNTGELFF
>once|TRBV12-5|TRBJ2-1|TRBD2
TGTGCTAGTGGTTTTGCGGGGGGACCTTGGAATGAGCAGTTCTTC
CASGFAGGPWNEQFF
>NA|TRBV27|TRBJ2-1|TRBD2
TGTGCCAGCAGTTTACGGCTAGCGGGACTCTCCCTCTACAATGAGCAGTTCTTC
CASSLRLAGLSLYNEQFF
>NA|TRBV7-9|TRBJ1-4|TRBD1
TGTGCCAGCAGCCCTAGACAGGGGCACTACGGAACTAATGAAAAACTGTTTTTT
CASSPRQGHYGTNEKLFF
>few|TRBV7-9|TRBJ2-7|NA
TGTGCCAGCAGCTTAGGGCTGGTACCCTACGAGCAGTACTTC
CASSLGLVPYEQYF
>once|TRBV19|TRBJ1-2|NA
TGTGCCAGTGTTGACAGGTTCGTCGAGGGTGGCTACACCTTC
CASVDRFVEGGYTF
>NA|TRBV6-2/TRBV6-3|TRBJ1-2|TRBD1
TGTGCCAGCAGTAACAATGGCTACAGGGGGCGCGGCTATGGCTACACCTTC
CASSNNGYRGRGYGYTF
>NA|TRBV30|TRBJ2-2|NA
TGTGCCTGGAGTCGGAGGCCCGAACTCCCCGGGGAGCTGTTTTTT
CAWSRRPELPGELFF
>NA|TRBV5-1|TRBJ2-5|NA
TGCGCCAGCAGCCTGCCAACTAGTGTTGTACAAGAGACCCAGTACTTC
CASSLPTSVVQETQYF
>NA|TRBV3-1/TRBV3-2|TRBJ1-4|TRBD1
TGTGCCAGCAGCCCGGGACAGCAAAATGAAAAACTGTTTTTT
CASSPGQQNEKLFF
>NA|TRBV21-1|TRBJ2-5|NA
TGTGCCAGCAGCTTGAGTTTCCGGGACATAAGAGAGACCCAGTACTTC
CASSLSFRDIRETQYF
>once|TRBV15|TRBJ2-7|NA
TGTGCCACCAGCAGATCCGCAGACTACGAGCAGTACTTC
CATSRSADYEQYF
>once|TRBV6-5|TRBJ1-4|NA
TGTGCCAGCAAGGAGACAGTTAATGAAAAACTGTTTTTT
CASKETVNEKLFF
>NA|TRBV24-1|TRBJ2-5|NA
TGTGCCACCAGTGATTTCGGGCAGGGGAAAGAGACCCAGTACTTC
CATSDFGQGKETQYF
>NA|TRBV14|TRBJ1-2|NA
TGTGCCAGCAGCCAAGAGACTCTATATGGTGGCTACACCTTC
CASSQETLYGGYTF
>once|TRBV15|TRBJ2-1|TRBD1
TGTGCCACCAGGGATCCGGGACAGGGGGCATTAGGTGAGCAGTTCTTC
CATRDPGQGALGEQFF
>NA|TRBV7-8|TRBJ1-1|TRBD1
TGTGCCAGCAGCTTACCAGGGGGCAAGAACACTGAAGCTTTCTTT
CASSLPGGKNTEAFF
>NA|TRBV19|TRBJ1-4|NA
TGTGCCAGTAGCCCACGGAGGGACACTAATGAAAAACTGTTTTTT
CASSPRRDTNEKLFF
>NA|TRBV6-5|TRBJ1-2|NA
TGTGCCAGCAGTTCAGGGGTTCTCAAGGGAGGCTACACCTTC
CASSSGVLKGGYTF
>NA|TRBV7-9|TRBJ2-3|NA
TGTGCCAGCAGCTTAGTTGGTCCAGGGGACCTAGTTTTT
CASSLVGPGDLVF
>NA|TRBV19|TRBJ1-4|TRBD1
TGTGCCAGTAGTCTTAAGGGGGACAGAACTAATGAAAAACTGTTTTTT
CASSLKGDRTNEKLFF
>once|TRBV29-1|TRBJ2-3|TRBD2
TGCAGCGTGGTGGGACTAGCGGATGACTCTAGCACAGATACGCAGTATTTT
CSVVGLADDSSTDTQYF
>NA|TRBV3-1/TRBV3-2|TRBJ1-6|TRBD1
TGTGCCAGCAGCCAAGAAGGGACAGGGTATTCACCCCTCCACTTT
CASSQEGTGYSPLHF
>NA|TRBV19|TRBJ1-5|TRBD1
TGTGCCAGTAATCCACCGACCGGGACAGGGCATCAGCCCCAGCATTTT
CASNPPTGTGHQPQHF
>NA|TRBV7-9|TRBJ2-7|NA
TGTGCCAGCAGCTTACCCGGTTCTCCGTACGAGCAGTACTTC
CASSLPGSPYEQYF
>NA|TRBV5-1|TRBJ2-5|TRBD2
TGCGCCAGCAGCTTGATCCCCGGGACTAGCGGGAGAAGAACTTTGTGGCAAGAGACCCAGTACTTC
CASSLIPGTSGRRTLWQETQYF
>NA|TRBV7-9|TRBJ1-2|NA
TGTGCCAGCAGCCCGAAGGCACAGGTTACTGGCTATGGCTACACCTTC
CASSPKAQVTGYGYTF
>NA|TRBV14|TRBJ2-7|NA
TGTGCCAGCAGCCACGATAACCCGGGGGATCCCTACGAGCAGTACTTC
CASSHDNPGDPYEQYF
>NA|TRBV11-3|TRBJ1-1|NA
TGTGCCAGCTCCAGCGGGCCGTACACTGAAGCTTTCTTT
CASSSGPYTEAFF
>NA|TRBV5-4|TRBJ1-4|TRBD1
TGTGCCAGCAGCGCTGGGACAGGGGCTGAAAAACTGTTTTTT
CASSAGTGAEKLFF
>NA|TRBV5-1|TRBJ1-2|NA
TGCGCCAGCAGCTTAGGAGGAAACTATGGCTACACCTTC
CASSLGGNYGYTF
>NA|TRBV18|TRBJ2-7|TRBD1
TGTGCCAGCTCAATCAGGGGGAGCGAGCAGTACTTC
CASSIRGSEQYF
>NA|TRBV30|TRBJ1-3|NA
TGTGCCTGGAGTGTACTCGGGGCTGGAAACACCATATATTTT
CAWSVLGAGNTIYF
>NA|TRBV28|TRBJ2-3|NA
TGTGCCAGCAGTTTGGGGCAGGACACAGATACGCAGTATTTT
CASSLGQDTDTQYF